Listed below are T cell receptor beta chains from one sample, sequenced in a study of T cell responses to AZD1222 COVID-19 vaccine. Clones were sequenced by immunoSEQ multiplex PCR, and TCRdb holds only the in-frame ones, with some missing. In the table there are around 150,000 clones, nearly 95% of which are singletons. The sequencing used peripheral blood, collected on day 0 of AZD1222 vaccination. The receptors were gathered from an adult in good health. The CDR3 runs from the conserved cysteine through the conserved F or W. A D gene is named only where the DNA matches it firmly. Clone size is shown for a subset of rows, as once, few, many or a class of expanded clone.

once	TRBJ1-1	TRBD1	TRBV25-1	TGTGCCAGCAGGGGACAGGGGAAAACTGAAGCTTTCTTT	CASRGQGKTEAFF
.	TRBJ1-2	.	TRBV2	TGTGCCCCGCGGCGGGGCGGGGGGTATGGCTACACCTTC	CAPRRGGGYGYTF
.	TRBJ1-2	.	TRBV2	TGTGCCAGCAGGCAGGGACTGATCTATGGCTACACCTTC	CASRQGLIYGYTF
.	TRBJ1-5	TRBD1	TRBV18	TGTGCCAGCTCACCAGGTGCAGGGGGTCAGCCCCAGCATTTT	CASSPGAGGQPQHF
.	TRBJ1-2	.	TRBV19	TGTGCCAGTAGTATATGGGCTACCCATGGCTACACCTTC	CASSIWATHGYTF
.	TRBJ2-1	TRBD2	TRBV10-3	TGTGCCTCCTCCCCGGGACTAGCCCTCAATGAGCAGTTCTTC	CASSPGLALNEQFF
.	TRBJ1-6	.	TRBV6-2/TRBV6-3	TGTGCCAGCAGTTACTGGACAAGAAATAATTCACCCCTCCACTTT	CASSYWTRNNSPLHF
.	TRBJ1-2	TRBD1	TRBV9	TGTGCCAGCAGCGCGTACGACAGGGACAACTATGGCTACACCTTC	CASSAYDRDNYGYTF
.	TRBJ1-5	TRBD1	TRBV11-2	TGTGCCAGCAGCCTCGGGACAGGACGAAATCAGCCCCAGCATTTT	CASSLGTGRNQPQHF
.	TRBJ2-3	.	TRBV12-3/TRBV12-4	TGTGCCACACAGGTTTCCACAGATACGCAGTATTTT	CATQVSTDTQYF
.	TRBJ1-4	TRBD1	TRBV6-5	TGTGCCAGCAGTTCCGGTGGACAGGGAGAAGAAAAACTGTTTTTT	CASSSGGQGEEKLFF
.	TRBJ1-6	.	TRBV11-2	TGTGCCAGCAGCGCACAAAGGGGTTCACCCCTCCACTTT	CASSAQRGSPLHF
.	TRBJ2-7	.	TRBV2	TGTGCCACCACTGGTACCTACGAGCAGTACTTC	CATTGTYEQYF
.	TRBJ1-2	.	TRBV11-2	TGTGCCAGCAGTTCAACAGGGAAGTGGTATGGCTACACCTTC	CASSSTGKWYGYTF
.	TRBJ2-1	.	TRBV6-1	TGTGCCAGCAGTACAGAGGACGCAAGATACAATGAGCAGTTCTTC	CASSTEDARYNEQFF
.	TRBJ2-7	TRBD2	TRBV7-6	TGTGCCAGCAGCCGAACTAGCGGCCAAGCACACGAGCAGTACTTC	CASSRTSGQAHEQYF
.	TRBJ1-2	.	TRBV29-1	TGCAGCGTTGTAGGGGCCGGTGGCTACACCTTC	CSVVGAGGYTF
.	TRBJ1-5	.	TRBV2	TGTGCCAGCAGTGGGCAGGGCAATCAGCCCCAGCATTTT	CASSGQGNQPQHF
.	TRBJ2-5	.	TRBV12-3/TRBV12-4	TGTGCCAGCAGTTTTGGGATTTATGAGACCCAGTACTTC	CASSFGIYETQYF
.	TRBJ2-3	.	TRBV21-1	TGTGCCAGCAGCAAGGGACTAGCGGGGGGGCAGGTCACAGATACGCAGTATTTT	CASSKGLAGGQVTDTQYF
.	TRBJ1-1	.	TRBV9	TGTGCCAGCACCCTCAATGAACTGAACACTGAAGCTTTCTTT	CASTLNELNTEAFF
.	TRBJ1-6	TRBD1	TRBV9	TGTGCCAGCAGCGTGCGACAGGGGGACTCACCCCTCCACTTT	CASSVRQGDSPLHF
.	TRBJ1-5	.	TRBV15	TGTGCCACAGGAGCCGCAGGGTTCAATCAGCCCCAGCATTTT	CATGAAGFNQPQHF
.	TRBJ1-2	.	TRBV11-2	TGTGCCAGCAGCCCCAGGGTAGACTATGGCTACACCTTC	CASSPRVDYGYTF
.	TRBJ2-1	.	TRBV19	TGTGCCACTTCTCCTGGGGGGAATGAGCAGTTCTTC	CATSPGGNEQFF
.	TRBJ1-1	.	TRBV6-5	TGTGCCAGCAGCCCATCCTGGAGCCAGGTCACTGAAGCTTTCTTT	CASSPSWSQVTEAFF
.	TRBJ1-5	TRBD1	TRBV20-1	TGCAGTGCTAGTTCGGGACAGGGGGCTGAGCCCCAGCATTTT	CSASSGQGAEPQHF
.	TRBJ2-3	.	TRBV6-5	TGTGCCAGCAGAACGGCGGATACGCAGTATTTT	CASRTADTQYF
.	TRBJ2-1	.	TRBV11-2	TGTGCCAGCAGCTTAGATGTGGCGTTCAATGAGCAGTTCTTC	CASSLDVAFNEQFF
.	TRBJ2-6	.	TRBV5-6	TGTGCCAGCAGCTCACTTTCCTCTGGGGCCAACGTCCTGACTTTC	CASSSLSSGANVLTF
.	TRBJ2-2	TRBD1	TRBV28	TGTGCCAGCAGTCCAGGGGGACCTAACACCGGGGAGCTGTTTTTT	CASSPGGPNTGELFF
.	TRBJ1-1	.	TRBV14	TGTGCCAGCAGCCCCGGGGGTGGTGGTGAAGCTTTCTTT	CASSPGGGGEAFF
.	TRBJ1-4	TRBD1	TRBV5-1	TGCGCCAGCAGCAACCCGGACAGGGGTAATGAAAAACTGTTTTTT	CASSNPDRGNEKLFF
.	TRBJ1-6	TRBD1	TRBV3-1/TRBV3-2	TGTGCCAGCAGTCCGGACAGGGTGCATTCACCCCTCCACTTT	CASSPDRVHSPLHF
.	TRBJ2-1	.	TRBV7-9	TGTGCCAGCAGCTTATTTGGAGCCCATGGGTTCTTC	CASSLFGAHGFF
.	TRBJ2-1	TRBD1	TRBV4-3	TGCGCCAGCAGCCAAGACAGGGGGCAATACAATGAGCAGTTCTTC	CASSQDRGQYNEQFF
.	TRBJ1-1	TRBD1	TRBV29-1	TGCAGCGCCTGGACAGGGTTAGAAGCTTTCTTT	CSAWTGLEAFF
.	TRBJ2-2	.	TRBV4-1	TGCGCCAGCAGCCACGTAGACGAGGCGGACGGGGAGCTGTTTTTT	CASSHVDEADGELFF
.	TRBJ1-5	TRBD1	TRBV4-1	TGCGCCAGCAGCGTCGGACAGGCTCGGGGCAATCAGCCCCAGCATTTT	CASSVGQARGNQPQHF
.	TRBJ1-1	.	TRBV7-9	TGTGCCAGCCAAGTGGGGGAGACGAACACTGAAGCTTTCTTT	CASQVGETNTEAFF
.	TRBJ1-5	.	TRBV19	TGTGCCAGTAGTTTTGACGATCAGCCCCAGCATTTT	CASSFDDQPQHF